The 5 T cell receptor beta chains below come from one sample, sequenced in a study of HIV-infected children after antiretroviral therapy interruption. Treatment here: PENTA 11 planned treatment interruption arm or continuous ART arm. A 3' RACE protocol on RNA, with unique molecular identifiers, produced the TCR library. TCRdb re-analysed the 3' RACE reads in MiXCR, keeping a single row per CDR3 protein. Of more than 85,000 distinct CDR3 sequences listed, about 7% are singletons. Sequencing was performed on CD45RA+ CD4+ T cells from PBMCs, pooled from several time points, taken from a donor given antiretroviral therapy, either interrupted or continuous. Subset here: naive CD4+ CD45RA+ CD45RO- T cells. These TCRs come from a pool of human donors with HIV.

This clonotype has ten or more counts. V gene TRBV2 combines with J gene TRBJ2-2; 9 positions match TRBD1. Germline loops: CDR1 SNHLY, CDR2 FYNNEI. This CDR3 comprises 17 residues. V lost 0 bases, J lost 6 bases, and 8 bases stayed unmatched. CDR3 sequence reads: CASSEALGQGYPGELFF. DNA of the CDR3: TGTGCCAGCAGTGAAGCGTTGGGACAGGGATATCCCGGGGAGCTGTTTTTT.

This clonotype showed up just a few times. The chain employs TRBV5-1 and TRBJ1-4, with D perhaps TRBD1 (6 bases). V lost 4 bases to trimming and J lost 11 bases, with 15 bases between them. This CDR3 has 13 residues. Germline V CDR1 and CDR2: SGHRS, YFSETQ. The CDR3, as DNA: TGCGCCAGCAGCGTGGACAGTCCCGAGAAACTGTTTTTT. It codes for CASSVDSPEKLFF.

This clonotype was observed at least ten times. The chain links TRBV5-1 to TRBJ1-1; D gene ambiguous. The CDR3 has 13 residues. Germline assignment: CDR1 SGHRS and CDR2 YFSETQ. Trimming took off 2 bases at V and 4 bases at J, with 9 bases between the two ends. The DNA for the CDR3 is TGCGCCAGCAGCTTTATGGAAGGCACTGAAGCTTTCTTT. Protein: CASSFMEGTEAFF. Filled out from reference TRBV5-1 and TRBJ1-1, the complete variable domain reads KAGVTQTPRYLIKTRGQQVTLSCSPISGHRSVSWYQQTPGQGLQFLFEYFSETQRNKGNFPGRFSGRQFSNSRSEMNVSTLELGDSALYLCASSFMEGTEAFFGQGTRLTVV.

This clonotype was counted at least ten times. The chain links TRBV9 to TRBJ2-7, with TRBD1 identical over 7 bases. Germline V lookup: CDR1 SGDLS, CDR2 YYNGEE. This CDR3 has 15 amino acids. Losses at the gene ends were 3 bases for V and 0 bases for J; bases not matched to a gene: 6. The CDR3 here is CASSGGTDSSYEQYF. In nucleotides, the CDR3 is TGTGCCAGCAGCGGTGGGACAGATAGCTCCTACGAGCAGTACTTC.

J is TRBJ2-5 and V is TRBV5-1, with 13 nucleotides matching TRBD2. This CDR3 is built from 16 residues. Germline assignment: CDR1 SGHRS and CDR2 YFSETQ. J lost 4 bases, V lost 4 bases, and 7 bases had no gene match. The CDR3 sequence is CASSRGLAGRGETQYF. DNA for the CDR3: TGCGCCAGCAGCCGGGGACTAGCGGGACGAGGAGAGACCCAGTACTTC.